This T cell receptor beta chain was recorded in a study of prognosis after radiotherapy for stage I lung cancer. Study overall: It was between early 2018 and 2019 that stage I non-small cell lung cancer patients were enrolled. Radiotherapy was SBRT in 3 to 5 fractions with a biologically effective dose of at least 100 Gy. Findings and caveats of the study: Once stereotactic body radiation therapy had been given, unique TCR clone counts fell, with a median of roughly 10,000 versus 7,000.

As concerns this clonotype: The antigen remains undetermined. A read error likely explains this, since a far larger clone differs by one base.

From genomic DNA, TCR beta CDR3 was amplified by two-round multiplex PCR. Primers (each specific to one TRBV or TRBJ gene) were used in first-round PCR. TCRdb called the multiplex PCR reads again in MiXCR, with one record for every CDR3 protein. The data hold some 14,000 distinct CDR3 sequences, with 25% to 30% observed a single time. Germline assignment: CDR1 MNHEY and CDR2 SMNVEV (reference sequence). Between the trimmed V and J ends, which lost 2 bases and 7 bases, there was a span of 12 bases. The CDR3 extends over 13 amino acids. The TCR was taken from a donor at least 50 years old with non-small cell lung cancer. The chain couples TRBV27 to TRBJ2-7; no clear D. This specimen consisted of PBMCs, obtained before or after stereotactic body radiation therapy (not recorded which). The CDR3 DNA sequence: TGTGCCAGCAGTTTAAGCTCCTACAATGAGCAGTACTTC. Amino acid sequence: CASSLSSYNEQYF.